This section outlines one TCR beta chain sequence together with its context. The data are from a study of blood T cell repertoires in COVID-19. The germline V gene encodes CDR1 SGHTA and CDR2 FQGNSA. This CDR3 spans 13 amino acids. V gave up 2 bases and J gave up 6 bases, with 9 bases separating them. Assay used: immunoSEQ multiplex PCR; TCRdb lists only in-frame clones, some missing. The repertoire holds roughly 62,000 clones, 65% to 85% seen once, with roughly a tenth in the top ten. Seattle-derived patients entered the study during active infection and were followed longitudinally. The TCR was taken from a man aged 30-40 years with COVID-19, enrolled during active disease. The chain uses TRBV7-2 and TRBJ2-3, with D maybe TRBD1 (5 bases). The sample consisted of peripheral blood. CDR3 bases: TGTGCCAGCAGCTTATCCCCAGGGGATACGCAGTATTTT. Protein product: CASSLSPGDTQYF.